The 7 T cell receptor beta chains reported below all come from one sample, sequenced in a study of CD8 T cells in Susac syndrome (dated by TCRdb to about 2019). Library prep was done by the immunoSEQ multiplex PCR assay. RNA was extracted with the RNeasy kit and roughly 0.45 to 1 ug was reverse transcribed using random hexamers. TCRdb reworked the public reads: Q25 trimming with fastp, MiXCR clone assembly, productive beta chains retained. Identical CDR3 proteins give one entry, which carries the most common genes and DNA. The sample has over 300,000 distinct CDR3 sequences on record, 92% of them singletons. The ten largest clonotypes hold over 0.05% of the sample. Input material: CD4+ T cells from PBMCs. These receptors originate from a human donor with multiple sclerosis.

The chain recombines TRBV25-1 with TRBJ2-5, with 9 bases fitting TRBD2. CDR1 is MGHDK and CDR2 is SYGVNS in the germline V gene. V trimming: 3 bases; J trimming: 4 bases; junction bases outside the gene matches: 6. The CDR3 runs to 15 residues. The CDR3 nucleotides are TGTGCCAGCAGTGACGGCGGGAGGGGCGGAGAGACCCAGTACTTC. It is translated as CASSDGGRGGETQYF.

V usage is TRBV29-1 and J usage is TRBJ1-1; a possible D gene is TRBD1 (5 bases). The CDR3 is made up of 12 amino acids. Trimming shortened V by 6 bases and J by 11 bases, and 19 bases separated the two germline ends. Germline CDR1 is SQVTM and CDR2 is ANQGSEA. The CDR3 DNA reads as TGCAGCGTCCGAAGCGGGGGGAAGGGGGCTTTCTTT. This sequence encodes CSVRSGGKGAFF.

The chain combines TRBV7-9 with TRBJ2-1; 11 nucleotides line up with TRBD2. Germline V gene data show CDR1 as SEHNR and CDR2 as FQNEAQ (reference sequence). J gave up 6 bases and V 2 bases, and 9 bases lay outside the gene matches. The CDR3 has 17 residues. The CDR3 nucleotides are TGTGCCAGCAGCTTAACCTTAGCGGGAGGGCCAGGCAATGAGCAGTTCTTC. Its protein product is CASSLTLAGGPGNEQFF.

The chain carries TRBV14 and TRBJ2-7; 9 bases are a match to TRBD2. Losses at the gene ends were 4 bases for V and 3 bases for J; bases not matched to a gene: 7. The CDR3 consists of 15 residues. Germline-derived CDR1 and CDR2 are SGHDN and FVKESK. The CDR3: CASSRIAGASYEQYF. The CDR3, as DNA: TGTGCCAGCAGCCGCATAGCGGGAGCGAGCTACGAGCAGTACTTC.

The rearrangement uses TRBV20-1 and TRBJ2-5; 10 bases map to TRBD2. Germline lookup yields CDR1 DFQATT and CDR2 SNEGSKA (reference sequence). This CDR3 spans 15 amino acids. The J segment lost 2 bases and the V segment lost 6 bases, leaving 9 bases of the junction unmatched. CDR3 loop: CSASRGLAVQETQYF. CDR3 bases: TGCAGTGCAAGCCGCGGACTAGCGGTTCAAGAGACCCAGTACTTC.

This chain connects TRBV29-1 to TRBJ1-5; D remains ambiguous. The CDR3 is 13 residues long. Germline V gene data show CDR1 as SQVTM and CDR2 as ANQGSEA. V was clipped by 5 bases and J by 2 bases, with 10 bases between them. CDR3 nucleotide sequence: TGCAGCGTTTCCGACGCCGGCAATCAGCCCCAGCATTTT. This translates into CSVSDAGNQPQHF.

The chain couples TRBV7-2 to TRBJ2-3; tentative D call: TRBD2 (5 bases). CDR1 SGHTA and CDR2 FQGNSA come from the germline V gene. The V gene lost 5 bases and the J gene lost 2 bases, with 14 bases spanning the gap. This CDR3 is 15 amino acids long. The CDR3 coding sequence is TGTGCCAGCAGCCCCGACTACCTCTACACAGATACGCAGTATTTT. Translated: CASSPDYLYTDTQYF.